This is a list of T cell receptor beta chains from one sample in a study of T-cell memory formation after mild COVID-19. TCRdb called the 5' RACE reads again in MiXCR, with one record for every CDR3 protein. The data contain about 440,000 distinct CDR3 sequences, around 19% of them singletons. Sequences were obtained from PBMCs or a T cell subset sorted from them (not recorded which). These receptors all come from an adult woman who had mild COVID-19 (a few samples of this study predate the infection). Cell type and time point are not known. Each CDR3 is given with its conserved first and last residue. Fields, in order: clone size, V gene, D gene, J gene, CDR3 protein, CDR3 DNA. D genes are given only for firm matches. Expanded clones get a size class; other rows say once, few or many, or leave the size out.

clone size: few; V gene: TRBV20-1; D gene: -; J gene: TRBJ2-3; CDR3 protein: CSARDSGLGTDTQYF; CDR3 DNA: TGCAGTGCTAGAGATTCGGGGCTGGGCACAGATACGCAGTATTTT
clone size: -; V gene: TRBV5-6; D gene: -; J gene: TRBJ1-4; CDR3 protein: CASRSGGGIDEKLFF; CDR3 DNA: TGTGCCAGCAGATCTGGAGGAGGGATCGATGAAAAACTGTTTTTT
clone size: few; V gene: TRBV2; D gene: -; J gene: TRBJ1-6; CDR3 protein: CASSSKGDYWSSYNSPLHF; CDR3 DNA: TGTGCCAGCAGTTCGAAGGGGGACTATTGGAGCTCCTATAATTCACCCCTCCACTTT
clone size: few; V gene: TRBV5-1; D gene: TRBD2; J gene: TRBJ2-2; CDR3 protein: CASRPGLASRGGELFF; CDR3 DNA: TGCGCCAGCAGGCCGGGACTAGCGTCTAGGGGCGGGGAGCTGTTTTTT
clone size: -; V gene: TRBV9; D gene: TRBD1; J gene: TRBJ2-6; CDR3 protein: CASSVSDRGFPGANVLTF; CDR3 DNA: TGTGCCAGCAGCGTGTCGGACAGGGGTTTTCCTGGGGCCAACGTCCTGACTTTC
clone size: many; V gene: TRBV12-3/TRBV12-4; D gene: -; J gene: TRBJ2-1; CDR3 protein: CASSPQGPTRANEQFF; CDR3 DNA: TGTGCCAGCAGTCCCCAGGGGCCGACCCGGGCCAATGAGCAGTTCTTC
clone size: -; V gene: TRBV7-8; D gene: TRBD1; J gene: TRBJ2-1; CDR3 protein: CASSRGTGGNEQFF; CDR3 DNA: TGTGCCAGCAGCCGCGGGACAGGGGGCAATGAGCAGTTCTTC
clone size: -; V gene: TRBV14; D gene: -; J gene: TRBJ1-1; CDR3 protein: CASSQDRGAVRGWDTEAFF; CDR3 DNA: TGTGCCAGCAGCCAAGATCGAGGGGCCGTCCGGGGTTGGGACACTGAAGCTTTCTTT
clone size: -; V gene: TRBV7-2; D gene: TRBD1; J gene: TRBJ1-4; CDR3 protein: CASSLARTGFEKLFF; CDR3 DNA: TGTGCCAGCAGCTTAGCCCGGACAGGGTTCGAAAAACTGTTTTTT
clone size: -; V gene: TRBV9; D gene: -; J gene: TRBJ2-5; CDR3 protein: CASSVDRAAETQYF; CDR3 DNA: TGTGCCAGCAGCGTAGATCGAGCAGCAGAGACCCAGTACTTC
clone size: -; V gene: TRBV10-3; D gene: TRBD1; J gene: TRBJ2-5; CDR3 protein: CAITSGQGGRETQYF; CDR3 DNA: TGTGCCATCACCTCAGGACAGGGGGGCCGAGAGACCCAGTACTTC
clone size: -; V gene: TRBV12-5; D gene: TRBD2; J gene: TRBJ2-2; CDR3 protein: CASAPPLPASGGTGELFF; CDR3 DNA: TGTGCTAGTGCACCTCCCCTCCCGGCTAGCGGGGGCACCGGGGAGCTGTTTTTT
clone size: few; V gene: TRBV3-1; D gene: TRBD1; J gene: TRBJ2-5; CDR3 protein: CASSRIDRDRGKETQYF; CDR3 DNA: TGTGCCAGCAGCCGTATCGACCGGGACAGGGGAAAAGAGACCCAGTACTTC
clone size: -; V gene: TRBV7-9; D gene: -; J gene: TRBJ2-7; CDR3 protein: CASSPRVGGGDYEQYF; CDR3 DNA: TGTGCCAGCAGCCCCCGAGTAGGAGGGGGGGACTACGAGCAGTACTTC
clone size: -; V gene: TRBV20-1; D gene: -; J gene: TRBJ2-7; CDR3 protein: CSARAGVGYEQYF; CDR3 DNA: TGCAGTGCTAGAGCGGGGGTCGGCTACGAGCAGTACTTC
clone size: -; V gene: TRBV20-1; D gene: TRBD1; J gene: TRBJ1-5; CDR3 protein: CSAPGAGGQPQHF; CDR3 DNA: TGCAGTGCCCCCGGGGCAGGGGGTCAGCCCCAGCATTTT
clone size: few; V gene: TRBV19; D gene: -; J gene: TRBJ1-5; CDR3 protein: CASRVQENQPQHF; CDR3 DNA: TGTGCCAGTAGGGTCCAGGAGAATCAGCCCCAGCATTTT
clone size: few; V gene: TRBV7-2; D gene: TRBD2; J gene: TRBJ2-7; CDR3 protein: CASSLLPSGIASYEQYF; CDR3 DNA: TGTGCCAGCAGCTTACTGCCTAGCGGGATAGCCTCCTACGAGCAGTACTTC
clone size: -; V gene: TRBV6-5; D gene: -; J gene: TRBJ2-7; CDR3 protein: CASSYRARSEQYF; CDR3 DNA: TGTGCCAGCAGTTACCGGGCGCGCTCCGAGCAGTACTTC
clone size: few; V gene: TRBV20-1; D gene: TRBD1; J gene: TRBJ1-2; CDR3 protein: CSARGQPRTF; CDR3 DNA: TGCAGTGCTAGGGGACAGCCTAGGACCTTC
clone size: few; V gene: TRBV7-6; D gene: -; J gene: TRBJ2-5; CDR3 protein: CASSFEVPGFAKETQYF; CDR3 DNA: TGTGCCAGCAGCTTTGAGGTGCCAGGGTTCGCCAAAGAGACCCAGTACTTC
clone size: -; V gene: TRBV7-9; D gene: TRBD2; J gene: TRBJ2-1; CDR3 protein: CASVGGGRLSSYNEQFF; CDR3 DNA: TGTGCCAGCGTGGGGGGCGGGAGGTTGAGCTCCTACAATGAGCAGTTCTTC
clone size: few; V gene: TRBV18; D gene: -; J gene: TRBJ1-4; CDR3 protein: CASSLSTGATNEKLFF; CDR3 DNA: TGTGCCAGCTCACTCTCGACAGGTGCAACTAATGAAAAACTGTTTTTT
clone size: -; V gene: TRBV20-1; D gene: -; J gene: TRBJ2-3; CDR3 protein: CSAPFPGTDTQYF; CDR3 DNA: TGCAGTGCGCCCTTCCCGGGCACAGATACGCAGTATTTT
clone size: few; V gene: TRBV5-1; D gene: TRBD1; J gene: TRBJ1-4; CDR3 protein: CASSLQGASNEKLFF; CDR3 DNA: TGCGCCAGCAGCTTACAGGGGGCATCTAATGAAAAACTGTTTTTT
clone size: many; V gene: TRBV9; D gene: -; J gene: TRBJ2-2; CDR3 protein: CASRYSYTGELFF; CDR3 DNA: TGTGCCAGCAGATATTCTTACACCGGGGAGCTGTTTTTT
clone size: few; V gene: TRBV7-6; D gene: -; J gene: TRBJ2-7; CDR3 protein: CASSPGGGRTYEQYF; CDR3 DNA: TGTGCCAGCAGCCCAGGAGGGGGGCGAACCTACGAGCAGTACTTC
clone size: -; V gene: TRBV7-9; D gene: -; J gene: TRBJ1-4; CDR3 protein: CASSPRIRPATNEKLFF; CDR3 DNA: TGTGCCAGCAGCCCCCGAATACGGCCTGCAACTAATGAAAAACTGTTTTTT
clone size: few; V gene: TRBV29-1; D gene: -; J gene: TRBJ2-5; CDR3 protein: CSVGGLSETQYF; CDR3 DNA: TGCAGCGTTGGGGGTTTGTCAGAGACCCAGTACTTC
clone size: few; V gene: TRBV12-3/TRBV12-4; D gene: TRBD1; J gene: TRBJ1-4; CDR3 protein: CASSPPTGSGEKLFF; CDR3 DNA: TGTGCCAGCAGTCCCCCGACAGGGAGTGGAGAAAAACTGTTTTTT
clone size: -; V gene: TRBV7-8; D gene: -; J gene: TRBJ2-3; CDR3 protein: CASSLFPQGSADTQYF; CDR3 DNA: TGTGCCAGCAGCTTATTTCCTCAGGGGAGTGCAGATACGCAGTATTTT
clone size: -; V gene: TRBV7-8; D gene: -; J gene: TRBJ2-5; CDR3 protein: CASSLALHSQETQYF; CDR3 DNA: TGTGCCAGCAGCTTAGCGTTGCATAGCCAAGAGACCCAGTACTTC
clone size: -; V gene: TRBV12-3/TRBV12-4; D gene: TRBD1; J gene: TRBJ1-1; CDR3 protein: CASSLAQGGRLNTEAFF; CDR3 DNA: TGTGCCAGCAGTTTAGCGCAGGGGGGACGACTTAACACTGAAGCTTTCTTT
clone size: few; V gene: TRBV21-1; D gene: -; J gene: TRBJ2-7; CDR3 protein: CASIARRDYEQYF; CDR3 DNA: TGTGCCAGCATCGCCAGGCGCGACTACGAGCAGTACTTC
clone size: -; V gene: TRBV30; D gene: -; J gene: TRBJ1-2; CDR3 protein: CAWSAGVGGYTF; CDR3 DNA: TGTGCCTGGAGTGCAGGGGTGGGTGGCTACACCTTC
clone size: few; V gene: TRBV5-4; D gene: -; J gene: TRBJ2-1; CDR3 protein: CASSTGLTYNEQFF; CDR3 DNA: TGTGCCAGCAGCACTGGCTTAACCTACAATGAGCAGTTCTTC
clone size: few; V gene: TRBV5-4; D gene: -; J gene: TRBJ2-4; CDR3 protein: CASSLDLMVNIQYF; CDR3 DNA: TGTGCCAGCAGCTTGGACTTAATGGTGAACATTCAGTACTTC
clone size: -; V gene: TRBV12-3/TRBV12-4; D gene: TRBD1; J gene: TRBJ1-3; CDR3 protein: CASSSRDSFSALLSGNTIYF; CDR3 DNA: TGTGCCAGCAGTTCCCGGGACAGTTTCTCTGCCCTTCTCTCTGGAAACACCATATATTTT
clone size: many; V gene: TRBV7-6; D gene: -; J gene: TRBJ1-5; CDR3 protein: CASSPGLYGQPQHF; CDR3 DNA: TGTGCCAGCAGCCCAGGGTTGTACGGTCAGCCCCAGCATTTT
clone size: -; V gene: TRBV6-6; D gene: TRBD2; J gene: TRBJ2-7; CDR3 protein: CASSYAPLAGAAYEQYF; CDR3 DNA: TGTGCCAGCAGTTACGCGCCACTAGCGGGGGCCGCCTACGAGCAGTACTTC
clone size: few; V gene: TRBV20-1; D gene: -; J gene: TRBJ2-1; CDR3 protein: CSAREGGSPEQFF; CDR3 DNA: TGCAGTGCTAGAGAAGGTGGGAGTCCCGAGCAGTTCTTC
clone size: -; V gene: TRBV29-1; D gene: -; J gene: TRBJ2-5; CDR3 protein: CSVGSSETQYF; CDR3 DNA: TGCAGCGTTGGGTCGTCAGAGACCCAGTACTTC
clone size: few; V gene: TRBV20-1; D gene: TRBD1; J gene: TRBJ1-1; CDR3 protein: CSARDKSTGFTEAFF; CDR3 DNA: TGCAGTGCTAGAGATAAGTCGACAGGGTTCACTGAAGCTTTCTTT
clone size: few; V gene: TRBV3-1; D gene: -; J gene: TRBJ2-7; CDR3 protein: CASSRRLNREEQYF; CDR3 DNA: TGTGCCAGCAGCCGGCGACTCAACAGGGAAGAGCAGTACTTC
clone size: few; V gene: TRBV6-2/TRBV6-3; D gene: TRBD2; J gene: TRBJ2-2; CDR3 protein: CASRRLGLADTTGELFF; CDR3 DNA: TGTGCCAGCCGGAGACTCGGACTAGCGGACACCACCGGGGAGCTGTTTTTT
clone size: -; V gene: TRBV24-1; D gene: -; J gene: TRBJ2-7; CDR3 protein: CATSDPDGSYEQYF; CDR3 DNA: TGTGCCACCAGTGACCCTGACGGCTCCTACGAGCAGTACTTC
clone size: many; V gene: TRBV25-1; D gene: TRBD1; J gene: TRBJ1-2; CDR3 protein: CASSDGTGYGYTF; CDR3 DNA: TGTGCCAGCAGTGACGGGACAGGGTATGGCTACACCTTC
clone size: -; V gene: TRBV30; D gene: TRBD1; J gene: TRBJ2-3; CDR3 protein: CAWRGRGRLSRSTDTQYF; CDR3 DNA: TGTGCCTGGAGGGGCAGGGGGCGCTTGAGTCGGTCTACAGATACGCAGTATTTT
clone size: -; V gene: TRBV5-1; D gene: TRBD2; J gene: TRBJ2-1; CDR3 protein: CASTGGLAGYNEQFF; CDR3 DNA: TGCGCCAGCACCGGCGGACTAGCGGGGTACAATGAGCAGTTCTTC
clone size: -; V gene: TRBV5-1; D gene: -; J gene: TRBJ2-3; CDR3 protein: CASSFSGAGNSDTQYF; CDR3 DNA: TGCGCCAGCAGCTTTTCTGGGGCCGGCAACTCCGATACGCAGTATTTT
clone size: few; V gene: TRBV7-9; D gene: -; J gene: TRBJ1-1; CDR3 protein: CASRPRAGQGNTEAFF; CDR3 DNA: TGTGCCAGCAGACCCAGGGCAGGGCAAGGGAACACTGAAGCTTTCTTT
clone size: -; V gene: TRBV5-6; D gene: -; J gene: TRBJ1-1; CDR3 protein: CASSLGTSMNTEAFF; CDR3 DNA: TGTGCCAGCAGCTTAGGGACAAGCATGAACACTGAAGCTTTCTTT
clone size: few; V gene: TRBV6-5; D gene: TRBD1; J gene: TRBJ2-7; CDR3 protein: CASSYSGRTGGEQYF; CDR3 DNA: TGTGCCAGCAGTTACTCGGGGCGCACAGGGGGCGAGCAGTACTTC
clone size: few; V gene: TRBV9; D gene: -; J gene: TRBJ2-2; CDR3 protein: CASSVPPNTGELFF; CDR3 DNA: TGTGCCAGCAGCGTACCACCGAACACCGGGGAGCTGTTTTTT
clone size: many; V gene: TRBV18; D gene: TRBD1; J gene: TRBJ2-1; CDR3 protein: CASSRTGFYNEQFF; CDR3 DNA: TGTGCCAGCTCCCGGACAGGATTTTACAATGAGCAGTTCTTC
clone size: -; V gene: TRBV5-5; D gene: -; J gene: TRBJ1-1; CDR3 protein: CASTIGGTEAVF; CDR3 DNA: TGTGCCAGCACCATTGGGGGAACTGAAGCTGTCTTT
clone size: many; V gene: TRBV5-1; D gene: -; J gene: TRBJ2-2; CDR3 protein: CASSFRGRDLKAGELFF; CDR3 DNA: TGCGCCAGCAGCTTTCGAGGGCGCGACCTGAAGGCCGGGGAGCTGTTTTTT
clone size: few; V gene: TRBV20-1; D gene: TRBD2; J gene: TRBJ2-5; CDR3 protein: CSAAGLAGGSETQYF; CDR3 DNA: TGCAGTGCTGCTGGACTAGCGGGAGGCTCGGAGACCCAGTACTTC
clone size: -; V gene: TRBV6-2/TRBV6-3; D gene: -; J gene: TRBJ1-1; CDR3 protein: CASRPPGHWENTEAFF; CDR3 DNA: TGTGCCAGCAGACCTCCGGGACATTGGGAGAACACTGAAGCTTTCTTT
clone size: few; V gene: TRBV12-3/TRBV12-4; D gene: TRBD1; J gene: TRBJ2-7; CDR3 protein: CASSFRPETGELEQYF; CDR3 DNA: TGTGCCAGCAGTTTTCGCCCGGAGACAGGGGAACTCGAGCAGTACTTC